The clone carrying this TCR beta chain has just a few counts. This specimen belongs to a study of cytotoxic CD8 clonotypes in ibrutinib-treated CLL. TCRdb's copy holds only in-frame clones and misses some; the assay was immunoSEQ multiplex PCR. The table shows 60,000 to 95,000 clones, with less than 85% occurring only once. Germline CDR1 reads LNHDA; CDR2 reads SQIVND (reference sequence). V lost 10 bases, J lost 2 bases, and 10 bases stayed unmatched. The CDR3 sequence is 14 residues long. The rearrangement uses TRBV19 and TRBJ1-2; 7 nucleotides line up with TRBD1. This TCR came from a human donor with chronic lymphocytic leukemia. The sample was PBMCs, taken after 24 months of ibrutinib treatment. In DNA form, the CDR3 reads TGTGCCACCGACTCTGGGACAGAAAACTATGGCTACACCTTC. This codes for CATDSGTENYGYTF. The variable domain in full, completed from reference TRBV19 and TRBJ1-2, reads DGGITQSPKYLFRKEGQNVTLSCEQNLNHDAMYWYRQDPGQGLRLIYYSQIVNDFQKGDIAEGYSVSREKKESFPLTVTSAQKNPTAFYLCATDSGTENYGYTFGSGTRLTVV.